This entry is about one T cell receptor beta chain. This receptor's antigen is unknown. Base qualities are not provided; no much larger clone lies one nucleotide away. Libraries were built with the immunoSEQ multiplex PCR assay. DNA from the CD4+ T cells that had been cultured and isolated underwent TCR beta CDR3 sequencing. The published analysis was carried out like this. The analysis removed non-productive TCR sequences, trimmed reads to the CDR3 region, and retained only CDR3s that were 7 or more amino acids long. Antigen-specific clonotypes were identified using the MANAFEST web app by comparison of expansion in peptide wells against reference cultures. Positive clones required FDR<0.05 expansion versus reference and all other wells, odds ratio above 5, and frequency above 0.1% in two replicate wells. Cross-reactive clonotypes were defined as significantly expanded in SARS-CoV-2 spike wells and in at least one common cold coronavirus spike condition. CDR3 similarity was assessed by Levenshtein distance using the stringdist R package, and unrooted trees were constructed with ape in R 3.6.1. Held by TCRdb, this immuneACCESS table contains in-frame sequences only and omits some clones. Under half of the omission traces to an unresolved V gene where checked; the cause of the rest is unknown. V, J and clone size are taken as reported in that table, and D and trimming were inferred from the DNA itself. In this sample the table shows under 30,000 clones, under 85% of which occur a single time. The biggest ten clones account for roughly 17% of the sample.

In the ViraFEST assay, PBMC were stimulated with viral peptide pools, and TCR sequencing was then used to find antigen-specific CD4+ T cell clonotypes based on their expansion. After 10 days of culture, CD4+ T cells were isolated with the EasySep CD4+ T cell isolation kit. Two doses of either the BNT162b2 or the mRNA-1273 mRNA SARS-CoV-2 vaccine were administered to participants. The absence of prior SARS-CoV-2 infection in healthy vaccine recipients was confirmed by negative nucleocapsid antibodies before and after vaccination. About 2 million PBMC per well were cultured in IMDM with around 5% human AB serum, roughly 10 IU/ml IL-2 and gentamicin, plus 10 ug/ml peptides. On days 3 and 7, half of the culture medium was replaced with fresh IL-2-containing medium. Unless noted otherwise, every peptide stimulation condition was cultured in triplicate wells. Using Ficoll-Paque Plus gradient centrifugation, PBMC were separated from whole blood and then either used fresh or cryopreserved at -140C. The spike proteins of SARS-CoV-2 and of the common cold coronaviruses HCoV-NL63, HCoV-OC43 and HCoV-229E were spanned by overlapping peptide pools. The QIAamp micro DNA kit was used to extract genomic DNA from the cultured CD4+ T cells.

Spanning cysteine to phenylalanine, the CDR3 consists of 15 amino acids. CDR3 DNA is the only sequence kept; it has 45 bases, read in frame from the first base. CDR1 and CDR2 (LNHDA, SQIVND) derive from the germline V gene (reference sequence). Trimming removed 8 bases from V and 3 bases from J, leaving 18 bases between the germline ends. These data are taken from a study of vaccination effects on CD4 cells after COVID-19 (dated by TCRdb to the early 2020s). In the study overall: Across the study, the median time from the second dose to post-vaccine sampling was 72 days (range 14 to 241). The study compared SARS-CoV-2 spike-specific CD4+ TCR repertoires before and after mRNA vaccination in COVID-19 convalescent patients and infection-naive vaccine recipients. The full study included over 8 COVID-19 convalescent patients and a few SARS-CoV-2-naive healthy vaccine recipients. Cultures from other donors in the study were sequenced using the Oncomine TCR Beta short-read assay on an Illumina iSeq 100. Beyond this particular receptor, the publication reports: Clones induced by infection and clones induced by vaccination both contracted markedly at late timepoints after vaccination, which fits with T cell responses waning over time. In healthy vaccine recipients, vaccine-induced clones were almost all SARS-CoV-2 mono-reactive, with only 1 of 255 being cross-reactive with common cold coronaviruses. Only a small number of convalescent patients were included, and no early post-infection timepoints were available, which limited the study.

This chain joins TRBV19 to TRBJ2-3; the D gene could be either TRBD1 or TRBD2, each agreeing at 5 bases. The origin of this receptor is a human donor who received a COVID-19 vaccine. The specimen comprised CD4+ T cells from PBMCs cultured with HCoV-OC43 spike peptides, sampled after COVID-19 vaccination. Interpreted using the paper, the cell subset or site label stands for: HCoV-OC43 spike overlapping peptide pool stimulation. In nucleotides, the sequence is TGTGCCAGTGCCCGGGTGGGGGTGCGGACAGATACGCAGTATTTT. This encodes CASARVGVRTDTQYF.